A selection of T cell receptor beta chains follows, all from one sample in a study of blood T cell repertoires in COVID-19. Data came from immunoSEQ multiplex PCR; TCRdb stores just in-frame clones and leaves some out. The table has fewer than 200,000 clones, approximately 88% seen once; the top ten hold about 8.4%. The sequenced material came from PBMCs or T cells enriched from blood (not recorded which). All receptors derive from a woman under 30 who had recovered from COVID-19. Both conserved end residues are part of each CDR3. D genes are given only for firm matches. Size values are once, few and many counts, or a class for expanded clones, and some rows have none.

J | V | D | size | DNA | CDR3
TRBJ2-1 | TRBV24-1 | NA | NA | TGTGCCACCAGTGATCGGACATGGGACAATGAGCAGTTCTTC | CATSDRTWDNEQFF
TRBJ2-7 | TRBV2 | TRBD2 | NA | TGTGCCAGCAACCCGGGACTAGCAGTCTCGAGCGAGCAGTACTTC | CASNPGLAVSSEQYF
TRBJ2-7 | TRBV19 | TRBD1 | NA | TGTGCCAGTAGTAGACAGGGGTCCTACGAGCAGTACTTC | CASSRQGSYEQYF
TRBJ1-1 | TRBV5-4 | NA | once | TGTGCTTTGGGGACATCGAACACTGAAGCTTTCTTT | CALGTSNTEAFF
TRBJ1-1 | TRBV20-1 | NA | NA | TGCAGTGCTTGTCCTAACACTGAAGCTTTCTTT | CSACPNTEAFF
TRBJ2-7 | TRBV5-1 | TRBD2 | NA | TGCGCCAGCAGCAGGACTAGCGGAACTACCTACGAGCAGTACTTC | CASSRTSGTTYEQYF
TRBJ2-2 | TRBV5-6 | TRBD2 | NA | TGTGCCAGTTATAGCGGGAGCAACACCGGGGAGCTGTTTTTT | CASYSGSNTGELFF
TRBJ2-7 | TRBV6-5 | TRBD2 | few | TGTGCCAGCAGGCTGTTTAGCGGGAGCTCCTACGAGCAGTACTTC | CASRLFSGSSYEQYF
TRBJ2-7 | TRBV6-5 | NA | once | TGTGCCAGCAGTTACACCGGACAAGCCTACGAGCAGTACTTC | CASSYTGQAYEQYF
TRBJ1-1 | TRBV6-6 | NA | NA | TGTGCCAGCAGTTTTAAAAACAGGGCGGACACTGAAGCTTTCTTT | CASSFKNRADTEAFF
TRBJ1-1 | TRBV27 | TRBD1 | NA | TGTGCCAGCAGTCATGGACAGGTGAATGAAGCTTTCTTT | CASSHGQVNEAFF
TRBJ2-5 | TRBV28 | TRBD1 | NA | TGTGCCAGCGGCGGGACAGGGGGCGCCTGGGAGACCCAGTACTTC | CASGGTGGAWETQYF
TRBJ1-1 | TRBV29-1 | NA | NA | TGCAGCGCCCAGGGGTCGGGCGGCACTGAAGCTTTCTTT | CSAQGSGGTEAFF
TRBJ2-6 | TRBV7-3 | NA | NA | TGTGCCAGCAGCTTAGGGGGAGGTGGGGCCAACGTCCTGACTTTC | CASSLGGGGANVLTF
TRBJ2-2 | TRBV6-5 | TRBD1 | NA | TGTGCCAGCAGTTCAGGGGGCGCGAACACCGGGGAGCTGTTTTTT | CASSSGGANTGELFF
TRBJ2-5 | TRBV18 | TRBD1 | NA | TGTGCCAGCTCACCGGATAGACAGGGATGGAGTTACCAAGAGACCCAGTACTTC | CASSPDRQGWSYQETQYF
TRBJ1-3 | TRBV10-3 | TRBD1 | few | TGTGCCATCGGGACAGAAGGAAACACCATATATTTT | CAIGTEGNTIYF
TRBJ2-3 | TRBV9 | TRBD2 | NA | TGTGCCAGCAGCGTAGAGGGTAGCGGGAGGGCCGGTGTGGTAACAGATACGCAGTATTTT | CASSVEGSGRAGVVTDTQYF
TRBJ2-7 | TRBV28 | TRBD2 | NA | TGTGCCAGCAGTAAACCGACTAGCGGGAGCATAAAGTACGAGCAGTACTTC | CASSKPTSGSIKYEQYF
TRBJ2-5 | TRBV7-9 | TRBD2 | NA | TGTGCCAGCAGTTCATCGGGGTTGTGGCTAGCGGATGGAGAGACCCAGTACTTC | CASSSSGLWLADGETQYF
TRBJ1-2 | TRBV10-2 | TRBD1 | NA | TGCGCCACTCAGCAGGGGGCTGACTATGGCTACACCTTC | CATQQGADYGYTF
TRBJ2-1 | TRBV2 | TRBD2 | medium-sized | TGTGCCAGCATTCCCCCTCGAGCGGGAGTAGGCTATGAGCAGTTCTTC | CASIPPRAGVGYEQFF
TRBJ1-1 | TRBV7-9 | NA | NA | TGTGCCAGCAGTGTAGGGGTTACTGAAGCTTTCTTT | CASSVGVTEAFF
TRBJ2-5 | TRBV27 | TRBD2 | NA | TGTGCCAGCAGTTTAGCGGGGGGGCCTTCGTACCAAAAGACCCAGTACTTC | CASSLAGGPSYQKTQYF
TRBJ1-1 | TRBV29-1 | NA | NA | TGCAGCGTTGAGGTCCCGACACGATTGAACACTGAAGCTTTCTTT | CSVEVPTRLNTEAFF
TRBJ1-3 | TRBV6-5 | NA | NA | TGTGCCAGCAGGATAGGAGGGTCCGGAAACACCATATATTTT | CASRIGGSGNTIYF
TRBJ2-3 | TRBV19 | NA | NA | TGTGCCACTACAAGTCTTTCGCGGGGCACAGATACGCAGTATTTT | CATTSLSRGTDTQYF
TRBJ2-1 | TRBV5-8 | TRBD2 | NA | TGTGCCAGCAGCCCTGGTGTAGCGGGATTTGGAAATGAGCAGTTCTTC | CASSPGVAGFGNEQFF
TRBJ1-5 | TRBV11-2 | NA | once | TGTGCCAGCAGCTTCAGTCTCGATCAGCCCCAGCATTTT | CASSFSLDQPQHF
TRBJ1-3 | TRBV2 | TRBD1 | NA | TGTGCCAGCAGAGCCTCCGGGACAGGGGAAAACACCATATATTTT | CASRASGTGENTIYF
TRBJ2-3 | TRBV6-4 | TRBD2 | NA | TGTGCCAGCAGTCCAATAGCGGGAGGCACAGATACGCAGTATTTT | CASSPIAGGTDTQYF
TRBJ2-3 | TRBV5-1 | TRBD2 | NA | TGCGCCAGCAGCGTAGAACTAGCGGGAGGCGGCGCAGATACGCAGTATTTT | CASSVELAGGGADTQYF
TRBJ1-2 | TRBV3-1/TRBV3-2 | NA | NA | TGTGCCAGCAGCCAAGGGACAGCCTATGGCTACACCTTC | CASSQGTAYGYTF
TRBJ1-2 | TRBV5-4 | TRBD1 | NA | TGTGCCAGCAGCCTAGGACAGGGATCCTATGGCTACACCTTC | CASSLGQGSYGYTF
TRBJ2-3 | TRBV7-9 | TRBD1 | NA | TGTGCCAGCAGCTTTGAGACAGGGGGCACAGATACGCAGTATTTT | CASSFETGGTDTQYF
TRBJ2-7 | TRBV7-9 | NA | NA | TGTGCCAGCAGCTCCCCTAGCGTGGCCTACGAGCAGTACTTC | CASSSPSVAYEQYF
TRBJ1-5 | TRBV28 | NA | NA | TGTGCCAGCAGTTTAGCCGGTCAGCCCCAGCATTTT | CASSLAGQPQHF
TRBJ1-5 | TRBV7-2 | NA | NA | TGTGCCAGCAGCCCGTTAGATCAGCCCCAGCATTTT | CASSPLDQPQHF
TRBJ1-1 | TRBV11-1 | NA | NA | TGTGCCAGCAGCTTGCAAGCAGGGAACACTGAAGCTTTCTTT | CASSLQAGNTEAFF
TRBJ1-1 | TRBV19 | NA | once | TGTGCCAGTAGATTGGACAGCTGGACTGAAGCTTTCTTT | CASRLDSWTEAFF
TRBJ2-3 | TRBV4-2 | TRBD2 | NA | TGTGCCAGCAGCCAAGATAAAGTGAGAACTAGCGGGGGCACAGATACGCAGTATTTT | CASSQDKVRTSGGTDTQYF
TRBJ1-4 | TRBV28 | NA | NA | TGTGCCAGCAGTTTGTCAGGGGATTGGGAAAAACTGTTTTTT | CASSLSGDWEKLFF
TRBJ2-7 | TRBV27 | TRBD1 | NA | TGTGCCAGCAGTTGGACAGGGTCCTACGAGCAGTACTTC | CASSWTGSYEQYF
TRBJ2-1 | TRBV2 | NA | NA | TGTGCCAGCAGGGCCAACAATGAGCAGTTCTTC | CASRANNEQFF
TRBJ2-4 | TRBV19 | TRBD1 | NA | TGTGCCAGTAGGGGGACAGGGGGTAGGGACATTCAGTACTTC | CASRGTGGRDIQYF
TRBJ1-6 | TRBV7-9 | NA | once | TGTGCCAGCAGCTTAGTACAGTGGAATTCACCCCTCCACTTT | CASSLVQWNSPLHF
TRBJ1-2 | TRBV6-5 | NA | NA | TGTGCCAGCAGCAGGGGATTTACTGATGGCTACACCTTC | CASSRGFTDGYTF
TRBJ1-5 | TRBV7-2 | NA | NA | TGTGCCAGCAGCTTAGTCTTAGGGGGTTGGGATCAGCCCCAGCATTTT | CASSLVLGGWDQPQHF
TRBJ1-1 | TRBV4-2 | NA | once | TGTGCCAGCAGCCTCCCGTCGAACACTGAAGCTTTCTTT | CASSLPSNTEAFF
TRBJ2-5 | TRBV3-1/TRBV3-2 | NA | NA | TGTGCCAGCAGCCACCTACTAGAAGAGACCCAGTACTTC | CASSHLLEETQYF
TRBJ2-5 | TRBV7-9 | NA | NA | TGTGCCAGCAGCTTCCGGACAGTACAAGAGACCCAGTACTTC | CASSFRTVQETQYF
TRBJ2-3 | TRBV21-1 | NA | NA | TGTGCCAGCACGGGACAGGGAGGAGATACGCAGTATTTT | CASTGQGGDTQYF
TRBJ1-2 | TRBV6-5 | NA | NA | TGTGCCAGCAGCTCCAGGTGGTCTAGCGGCTACACCTTC | CASSSRWSSGYTF
TRBJ2-1 | TRBV11-2 | TRBD2 | NA | TGTGCCAGCAGCTTAGGGGGACTAGCGGGTTCTGAGCAGTTCTTC | CASSLGGLAGSEQFF
TRBJ2-3 | TRBV4-3 | NA | NA | TGCGCCAGCAGCCAAGATGTACTCGACTACCTCACAGATACGCAGTATTTT | CASSQDVLDYLTDTQYF
TRBJ2-2 | TRBV13 | TRBD2 | NA | TGTGCCAGCAGCGAAGCGGGGGGGATCGGCACCGGGGAGCTGTTTTTT | CASSEAGGIGTGELFF